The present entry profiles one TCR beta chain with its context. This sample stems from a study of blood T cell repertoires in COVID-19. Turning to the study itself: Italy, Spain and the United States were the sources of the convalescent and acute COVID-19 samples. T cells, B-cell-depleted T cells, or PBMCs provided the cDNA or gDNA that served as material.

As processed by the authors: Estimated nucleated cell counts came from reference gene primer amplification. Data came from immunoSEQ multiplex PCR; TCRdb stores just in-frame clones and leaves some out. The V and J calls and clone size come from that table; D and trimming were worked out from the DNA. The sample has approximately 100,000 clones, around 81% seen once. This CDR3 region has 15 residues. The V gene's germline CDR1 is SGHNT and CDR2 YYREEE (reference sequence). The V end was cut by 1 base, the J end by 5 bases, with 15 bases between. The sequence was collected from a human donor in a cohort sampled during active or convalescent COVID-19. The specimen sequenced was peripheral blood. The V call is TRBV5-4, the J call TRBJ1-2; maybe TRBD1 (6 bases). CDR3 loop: CASSLRSVGAYGYTF. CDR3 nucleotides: TGTGCCAGCAGCTTGAGGTCCGTGGGGGCGTATGGCTACACCTTC.